The subject of this entry is one T cell receptor (beta chain). Its antigen is still unknown. This sample is drawn from a study of CXCR3-negative and CXCR3-positive naive CD8 T cells. Study-wide points: The majority of assays used fresh PBMCs, and CXCR3 expression partially decreased after cryopreservation. Naive cells positive for CXCR3 carried more hydrophobic TRB CDR3s than CXCR3-negative ones. Naive subsets displayed similar surface CD5, and TCR strength was inferred from TRB CDR3 properties.

The CDR3 spans 17 residues. In germline, CDR1 is SQVTM, CDR2 ANQGSEA. Libraries were UMI-labeled 5' RACE TRB cDNA. TCRdb re-analyzed the 5' RACE reads; it lists each CDR3 protein once, without DNA. This sample's clone table lists about 150,000 distinct CDR3 sequences. V is TRBV29-1 and J is TRBJ2-5; TCRdb reports TRBD2, a call that lacks DNA to check it against. The sample taken for sequencing was naive CXCR3+ CD8+ T cells from blood. Subset noted: CD45RO-CCR7+CD27+CD95- naive CD8+ T cells expressing CXCR3 (TNR3+). This clonotype originated in a human donor in good health. Some clones in this sample may be carry-over from other donors' samples. CDR3 amino acids: CSVEDPPASGGTETQYF.